This record covers a single TCR beta chain. Antigen unknown. This specimen belongs to a study of T cell responses to AZD1222 COVID-19 vaccine. The CDR3 is 13 residues long. V trimming: 6 bases; J trimming: 4 bases; junction bases outside the gene matches: 3. General study points: Donors skewed white British and female; clonal diversity was possibly underestimated. After the peak T cell response, and only then, were repertoires sampled.

The method was immunoSEQ multiplex PCR; TCRdb's version includes in-frame clones alone and lacks a portion of them. The sample lists 170,000 or so clones, about 85% occurring once. The clonotype originates from an adult in good health. This sequence joins TRBV12-3 or TRBV12-4 and TRBJ2-5, with 9 bases identical to TRBD1. This material consisted of peripheral blood, taken on day 0 of AZD1222 vaccination. The CDR3 spells CASRSTGGETQYF. Written as DNA, the CDR3 is TGTGCCAGCAGGTCGACAGGGGGAGAGACCCAGTACTTC.